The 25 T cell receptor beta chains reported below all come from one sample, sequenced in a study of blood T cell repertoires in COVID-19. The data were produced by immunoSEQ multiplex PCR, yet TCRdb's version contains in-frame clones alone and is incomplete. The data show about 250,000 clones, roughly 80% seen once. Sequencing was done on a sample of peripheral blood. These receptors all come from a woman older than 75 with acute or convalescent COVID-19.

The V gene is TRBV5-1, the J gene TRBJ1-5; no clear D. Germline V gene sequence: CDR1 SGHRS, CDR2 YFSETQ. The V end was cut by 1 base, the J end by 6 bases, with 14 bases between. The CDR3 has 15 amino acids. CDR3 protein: CASSLRGQNGQPQHF. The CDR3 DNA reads TGCGCCAGCAGCTTGCGTGGGCAGAACGGTCAGCCCCAGCATTTT.

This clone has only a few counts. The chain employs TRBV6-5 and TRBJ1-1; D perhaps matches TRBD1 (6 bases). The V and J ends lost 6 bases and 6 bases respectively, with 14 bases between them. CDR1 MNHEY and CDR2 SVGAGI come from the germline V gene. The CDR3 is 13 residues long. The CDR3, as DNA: TGTGCCAGCAGGGGTACAGGGAAAGCTGAAGCTTTCTTT. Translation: CASRGTGKAEAFF.

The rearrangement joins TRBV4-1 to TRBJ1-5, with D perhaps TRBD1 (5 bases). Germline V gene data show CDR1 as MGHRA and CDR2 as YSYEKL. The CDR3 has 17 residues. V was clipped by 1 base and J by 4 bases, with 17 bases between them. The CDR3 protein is CASSQVPGAGSNQPQHF. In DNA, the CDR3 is TGCGCCAGCAGCCAAGTCCCTGGGGCGGGAAGTAATCAGCCCCAGCATTTT.

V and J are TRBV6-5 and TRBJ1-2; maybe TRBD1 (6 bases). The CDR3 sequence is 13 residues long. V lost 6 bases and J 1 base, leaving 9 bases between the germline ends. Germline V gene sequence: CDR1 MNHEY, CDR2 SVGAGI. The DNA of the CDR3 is TGTGCCAGCAGGGAGGACAGTAACTATGGCTACACCTTC. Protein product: CASREDSNYGYTF.

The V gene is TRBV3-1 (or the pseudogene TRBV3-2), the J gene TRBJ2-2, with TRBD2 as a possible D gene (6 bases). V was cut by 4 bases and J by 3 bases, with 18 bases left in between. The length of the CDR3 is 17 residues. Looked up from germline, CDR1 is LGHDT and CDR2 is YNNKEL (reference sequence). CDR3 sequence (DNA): TGTGCCAGCAGCCTCCCTTCAGGGCGGGATTACACCGGGGAGCTGTTTTTT. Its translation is CASSLPSGRDYTGELFF.

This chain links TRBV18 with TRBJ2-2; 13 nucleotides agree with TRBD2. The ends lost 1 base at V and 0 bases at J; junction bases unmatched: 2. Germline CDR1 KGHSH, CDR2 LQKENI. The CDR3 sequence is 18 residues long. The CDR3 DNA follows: TGTGCCAGCTCACCACGGACTAGCGGGAGCGCGAACACCGGGGAGCTGTTTTTT. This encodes CASSPRTSGSANTGELFF.

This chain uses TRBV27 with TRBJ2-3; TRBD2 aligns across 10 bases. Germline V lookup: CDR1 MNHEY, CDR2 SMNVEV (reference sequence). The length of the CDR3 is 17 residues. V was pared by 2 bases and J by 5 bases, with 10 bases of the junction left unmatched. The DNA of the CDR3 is TGTGCCAGCAGTTTAAGGACTAGCGGATGGGGGGTAGATACGCAGTATTTT. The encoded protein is CASSLRTSGWGVDTQYF.

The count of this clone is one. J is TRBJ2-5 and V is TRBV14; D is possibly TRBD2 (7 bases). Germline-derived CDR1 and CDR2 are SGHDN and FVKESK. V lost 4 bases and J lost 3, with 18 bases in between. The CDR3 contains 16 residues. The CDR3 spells CASSPVMGGLKETQYF. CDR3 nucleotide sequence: TGTGCCAGCAGCCCAGTAATGGGGGGGCTCAAAGAGACCCAGTACTTC.

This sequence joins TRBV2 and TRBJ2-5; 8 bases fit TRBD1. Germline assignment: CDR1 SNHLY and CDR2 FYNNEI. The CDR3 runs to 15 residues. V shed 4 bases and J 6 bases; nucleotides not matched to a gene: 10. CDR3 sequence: CASSVRAGGGQTQYF. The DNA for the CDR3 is TGTGCCAGCAGTGTCAGGGCAGGGGGCGGGCAGACCCAGTACTTC.

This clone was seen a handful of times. For the CDR3, the DNA is TGTGCCAGCAGCCATGAAGACAGGTTTAGTGAGCAGTTCTTC. Encoded protein: CASSHEDRFSEQFF. The gene calls are TRBV4-2 and TRBJ2-1; TRBD1 is a possible D gene (6 bases). Per the germline V gene, CDR1 is LGHNA and CDR2 is YNFKEQ. The ends were cut back, 3 bases at V and 9 bases at J, with 15 bases in the middle. This CDR3 spans 14 amino acids.

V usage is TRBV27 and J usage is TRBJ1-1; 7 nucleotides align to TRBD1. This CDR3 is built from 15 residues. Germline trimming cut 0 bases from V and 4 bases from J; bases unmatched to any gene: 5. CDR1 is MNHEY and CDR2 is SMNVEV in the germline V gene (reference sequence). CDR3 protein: CASSLSEGAVTEAFF. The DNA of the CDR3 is TGTGCCAGCAGTTTATCAGAGGGGGCAGTCACTGAAGCTTTCTTT.

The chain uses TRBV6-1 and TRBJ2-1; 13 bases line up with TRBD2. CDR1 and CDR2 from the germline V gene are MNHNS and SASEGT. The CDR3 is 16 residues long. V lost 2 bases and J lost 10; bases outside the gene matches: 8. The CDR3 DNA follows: TGTGCCAGCAGTGAAAGAAGACTAGCGGGGGGATCGGAGCAGTTCTTC. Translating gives CASSERRLAGGSEQFF.

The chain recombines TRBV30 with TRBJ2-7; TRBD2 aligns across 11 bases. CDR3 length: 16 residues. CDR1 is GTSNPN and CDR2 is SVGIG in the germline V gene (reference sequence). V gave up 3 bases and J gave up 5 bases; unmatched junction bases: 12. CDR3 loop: CAWSRVLAGGAHEQYF. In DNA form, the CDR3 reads TGTGCCTGGAGCCGGGTCCTAGCGGGAGGTGCCCACGAGCAGTACTTC.

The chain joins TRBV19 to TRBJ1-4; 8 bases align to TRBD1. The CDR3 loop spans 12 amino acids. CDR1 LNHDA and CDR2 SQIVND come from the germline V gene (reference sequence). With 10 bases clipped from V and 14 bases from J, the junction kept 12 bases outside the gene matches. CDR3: CANRRRDRRLFF. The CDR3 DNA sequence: TGTGCCAACCGAAGGAGGGACAGGAGGCTGTTTTTT.

CDR3 sequence (DNA): TGTGCCAGCAGTTTAGGGGAGATCTACGAGCAGTACTTC. Residues: CASSLGEIYEQYF. V and J are TRBV12-3 or TRBV12-4 and TRBJ2-7, with D maybe TRBD2 (5 bases). This CDR3 region has 13 residues. V gave up 1 base and J gave up 3 bases, with 7 bases separating them.

DNA of the CDR3: TGTGCCAGCAGTTACCCGGGACACTACGAGCAGTACTTC. Encoded protein: CASSYPGHYEQYF. This chain connects TRBV6-5 to TRBJ2-7, with D possibly being TRBD1 (6 bases). Trimming pared 2 bases from V and 3 bases from J, leaving 8 bases between. Germline values: CDR1 MNHEY, CDR2 SVGAGI. The length of the CDR3 is 13 residues.

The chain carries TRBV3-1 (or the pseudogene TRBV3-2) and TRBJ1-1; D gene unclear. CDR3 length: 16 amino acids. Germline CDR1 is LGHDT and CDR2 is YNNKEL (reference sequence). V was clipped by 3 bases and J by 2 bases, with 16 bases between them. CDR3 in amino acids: CASSHPQRAANTEAFF. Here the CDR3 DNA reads TGTGCCAGCAGCCACCCCCAGCGTGCGGCTAACACTGAAGCTTTCTTT.

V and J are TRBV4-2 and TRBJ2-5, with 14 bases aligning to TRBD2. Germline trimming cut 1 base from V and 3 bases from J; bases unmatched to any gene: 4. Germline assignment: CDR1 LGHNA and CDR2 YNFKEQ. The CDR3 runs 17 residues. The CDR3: CASSQGTSGGPEETQYF. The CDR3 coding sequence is TGTGCCAGCAGCCAAGGGACTAGCGGGGGGCCAGAAGAGACCCAGTACTTC.

CDR3 DNA: TGTGCCAGCAGCGCCGACGGAGGGTTGCTCAATCAGCCCCAGCATTTT. Encoded protein: CASSADGGLLNQPQHF. The rearrangement joins TRBV9 to TRBJ1-5; D is undetermined. V lost 3 bases to trimming and J lost 3 bases, with 16 bases between them. The CDR3 is made up of 16 amino acids. CDR1 and CDR2 from the germline V gene are SGDLS and YYNGEE. The complete variable domain, with remaining parts taken from reference TRBV9 and TRBJ1-5, reads DSGVTQTPKHLITATGQRVTLRCSPRSGDLSVYWYQQSLDQGLQFLIQYYNGEERAKGNILERFSAQQFPDLHSELNLSSLELGDSALYFCASSADGGLLNQPQHFGDGTRLSIL.

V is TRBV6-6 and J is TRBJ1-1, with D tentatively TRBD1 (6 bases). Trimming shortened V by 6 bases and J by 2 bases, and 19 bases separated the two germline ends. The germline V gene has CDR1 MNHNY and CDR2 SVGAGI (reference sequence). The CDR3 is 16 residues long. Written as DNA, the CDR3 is TGTGCCAGCAGGACAACAAAGGACAGATACAACACTGAAGCTTTCTTT. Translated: CASRTTKDRYNTEAFF.

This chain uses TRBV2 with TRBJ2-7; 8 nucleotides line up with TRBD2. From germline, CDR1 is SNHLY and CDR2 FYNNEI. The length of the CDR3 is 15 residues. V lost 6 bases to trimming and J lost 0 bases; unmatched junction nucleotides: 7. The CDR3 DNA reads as TGTGCCAGCAGCAATAGCGGGATCCACTCCTACGAGCAGTACTTC. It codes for CASSNSGIHSYEQYF.

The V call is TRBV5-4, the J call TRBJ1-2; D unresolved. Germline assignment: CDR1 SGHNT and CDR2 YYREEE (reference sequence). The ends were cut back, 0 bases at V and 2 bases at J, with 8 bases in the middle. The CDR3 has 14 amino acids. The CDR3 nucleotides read TGTGCCAGCAGCTTGGAGCCCGTGAACTATGGCTACACCTTC. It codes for CASSLEPVNYGYTF.

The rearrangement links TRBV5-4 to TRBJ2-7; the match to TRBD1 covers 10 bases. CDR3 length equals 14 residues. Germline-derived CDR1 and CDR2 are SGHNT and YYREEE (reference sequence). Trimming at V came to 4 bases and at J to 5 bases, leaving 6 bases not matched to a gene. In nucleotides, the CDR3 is TGTGCCAGCAGCACGACAGGGGGCGGGAACGAGCAGTACTTC. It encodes CASSTTGGGNEQYF.

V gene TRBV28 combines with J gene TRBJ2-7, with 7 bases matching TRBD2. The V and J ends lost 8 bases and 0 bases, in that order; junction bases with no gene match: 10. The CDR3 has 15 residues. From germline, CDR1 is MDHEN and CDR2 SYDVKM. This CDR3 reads CASPPKPGGSYEQYF. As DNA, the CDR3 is TGTGCCAGCCCACCGAAACCGGGGGGCTCCTACGAGCAGTACTTC.

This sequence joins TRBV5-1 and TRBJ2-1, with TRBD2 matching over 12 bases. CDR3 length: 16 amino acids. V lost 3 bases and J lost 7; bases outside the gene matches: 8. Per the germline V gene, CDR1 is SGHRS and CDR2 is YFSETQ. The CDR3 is CASSSISSGGANEQFF. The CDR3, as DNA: TGCGCCAGCAGCTCGATATCTAGCGGGGGGGCGAATGAGCAGTTCTTC. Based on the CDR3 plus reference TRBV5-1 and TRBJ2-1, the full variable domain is KAGVTQTPRYLIKTRGQQVTLSCSPISGHRSVSWYQQTPGQGLQFLFEYFSETQRNKGNFPGRFSGRQFSNSRSEMNVSTLELGDSALYLCASSSISSGGANEQFFGPGTRLTVL.